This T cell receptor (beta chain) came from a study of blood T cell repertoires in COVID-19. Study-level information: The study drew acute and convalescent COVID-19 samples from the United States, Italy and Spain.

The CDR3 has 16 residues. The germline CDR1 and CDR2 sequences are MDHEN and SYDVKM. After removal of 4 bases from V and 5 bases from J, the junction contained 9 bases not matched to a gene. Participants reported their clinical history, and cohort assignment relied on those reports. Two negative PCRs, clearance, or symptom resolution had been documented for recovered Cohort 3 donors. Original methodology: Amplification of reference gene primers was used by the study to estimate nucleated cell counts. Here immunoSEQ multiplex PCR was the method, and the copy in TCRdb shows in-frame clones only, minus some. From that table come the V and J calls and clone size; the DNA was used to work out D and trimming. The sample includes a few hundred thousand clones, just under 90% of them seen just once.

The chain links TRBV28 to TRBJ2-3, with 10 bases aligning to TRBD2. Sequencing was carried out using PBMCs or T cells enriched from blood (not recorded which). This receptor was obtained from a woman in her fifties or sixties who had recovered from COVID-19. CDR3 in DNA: TGTGCCAGCAGTTCTCCAGCGGGGGGGCCGAGAGATACGCAGTATTTT. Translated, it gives CASSSPAGGPRDTQYF. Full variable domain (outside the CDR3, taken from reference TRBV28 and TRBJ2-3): DVKVTQSSRYLVKRTGEKVFLECVQDMDHENMFWYRQDPGLGLRLIYFSYDVKMKEKGDIPEGYSVSREKKERFSLILESASTNQTSMYLCASSSPAGGPRDTQYFGPGTRLTVL.